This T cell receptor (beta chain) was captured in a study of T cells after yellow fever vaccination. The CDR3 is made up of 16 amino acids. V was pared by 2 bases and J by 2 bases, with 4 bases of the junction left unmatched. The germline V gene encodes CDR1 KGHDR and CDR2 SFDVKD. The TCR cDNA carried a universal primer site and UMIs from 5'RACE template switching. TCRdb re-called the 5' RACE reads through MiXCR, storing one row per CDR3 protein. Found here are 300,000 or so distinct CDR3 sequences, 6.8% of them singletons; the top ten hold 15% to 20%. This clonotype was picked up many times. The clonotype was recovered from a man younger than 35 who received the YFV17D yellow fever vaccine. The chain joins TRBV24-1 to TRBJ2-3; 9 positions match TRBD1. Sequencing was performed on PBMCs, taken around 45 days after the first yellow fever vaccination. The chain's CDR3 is CATSDWGQGYTDTQYF. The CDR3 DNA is TGTGCCACCAGTGATTGGGGACAGGGATACACAGATACGCAGTATTTT.